Presented here are 7 T cell receptor beta chains from one specimen sequenced in a study of T cells after posttransplantation cyclophosphamide listed by TCRdb under 2016. To count as naive, T cells had to be viable CD3+CD4+ or CD3+CD8+ cells with a CCR7+CD45RA+CD45RO-CD95-CD27+CD28+ profile. Library method: the immunoSEQ multiplex PCR assay. TCRdb mirrors the immuneACCESS table, restricted to in-frame sequences. Some clones are absent from its copies; in checked studies, under half trace to an unresolved V gene, and the reason for the others is unknown. A total of about 22,000 clones appear in this sample, about 97% of them only once. Around 0.15% of the sample goes to the ten largest clones. Sequenced: naive CD4+ T cells sorted from PBMCs. These receptors were collected from a man aged 50 to 60 in good health, CMV-negative, and a related stem cell transplant donor.

The genes are TRBV19 and TRBJ1-2, with 7 bases aligning to TRBD1. Trimming took 2 bases from V and 3 from J; bases not matched to a gene: 0. From germline, CDR1 is LNHDA and CDR2 SQIVND (reference sequence). The CDR3 length is 13 residues. Written as DNA, the CDR3 is TGTGCCAGTAGTATAACAGGGGACTATGGCTACACCTTC. Translation gives CASSITGDYGYTF.

The V call is TRBV7-2, the J call TRBJ1-4, with D unclear. The CDR3 contains 13 residues. Looked up from germline, CDR1 is SGHTA and CDR2 is FQGNSA. V was trimmed by 0 bases and J by 8 bases, leaving 7 bases between them. The CDR3 DNA sequence: TGTGCCAGCAGCTTAGCGCGAGGGGAAAAACTGTTTTTT. Its protein product is CASSLARGEKLFF.

The rearrangement uses TRBV7-9 and TRBJ2-2; 14 bases agree with TRBD2. This CDR3 region has 19 residues. The V and J ends lost 5 bases and 3 bases, in that order; junction bases with no gene match: 11. Looked up from germline, CDR1 is SEHNR and CDR2 is FQNEAQ (reference sequence). The CDR3 spells CASSPKRLAGGRDTGELFF. The CDR3 DNA is TGTGCCAGCAGCCCAAAGAGACTAGCGGGAGGGCGGGACACCGGGGAGCTGTTTTTT.

The chain combines TRBV5-4 with TRBJ2-5, with a tentative D call TRBD2 (6 bases). V lost 0 bases, J lost 5 bases, and 8 bases lay in between. The V gene's germline CDR1 is SGHNT and CDR2 YYREEE (reference sequence). This CDR3 contains 13 residues. The CDR3 region is CASSLVGGETQYF. Written as DNA, the CDR3 is TGTGCCAGCAGCTTGGTGGGGGGTGAGACCCAGTACTTC. Drawing the rest from reference TRBV5-4 and TRBJ2-5, the complete variable domain is ETGVTQSPTHLIKTRGQQVTLRCSSQSGHNTVSWYQQALGQGPQFIFQYYREEENGRGNFPPRFSGLQFPNYSSELNVNALELDDSALYLCASSLVGGETQYFGPGTRLLVL.

This chain links TRBV5-4 with TRBJ1-1; unclear D gene. Germline CDR1 SGHNT, CDR2 YYREEE (reference sequence). V was cut by 2 bases and J by 6 bases, with 8 bases left in between. CDR3 length: 12 amino acids. CDR3 nucleotides: TGTGCCAGCAGCTTCCCGTCCGCTGAAGCTTTCTTT. Translated: CASSFPSAEAFF.

The rearrangement uses TRBV5-1 and TRBJ2-2; TRBD1 agrees at 11 bases. Germline V gene lookup returns CDR1 SGHRS and CDR2 YFSETQ. The CDR3 consists of 15 residues. V trimming: 4 bases; J trimming: 4 bases; junction bases outside the gene matches: 3. For the CDR3, the DNA is TGCGCCAGCAGCGGGGGGACAGGGGGCACCGGGGAGCTGTTTTTT. It translates to CASSGGTGGTGELFF.

J is TRBJ2-5 and V is TRBV27; D perhaps matches TRBD2 (7 bases). V was pared by 5 bases and J by 11 bases, with 21 bases between. Germline V gene lookup returns CDR1 MNHEY and CDR2 SMNVEV (reference sequence). This CDR3 comprises 14 residues. The CDR3 here is CASSRGAEPSFQYF. CDR3 DNA: TGTGCCAGCAGTCGGGGGGCCGAGCCGAGTTTTCAGTACTTC.